Listed below are T cell receptor beta chains from one sample, sequenced in a study of cytomegalovirus exposure and HLA in healthy donors. Assay used: immunoSEQ multiplex PCR; TCRdb lists only in-frame clones, some missing. Its table records about 130,000 clones. Sequenced sample: PBMCs. These receptors were collected from a woman aged 40 to 50 in good health and CMV-seropositive. Each CDR3 is given with its conserved first and last residue. The D gene is left open where the match is weak.

D gene: TRBD1
V gene: TRBV7-3
J gene: TRBJ2-1
CDR3 DNA: TGTGCCAGCAGCTCCGGGACAGCCGCGAATGAGCAGTTCTTC
CDR3 protein: CASSSGTAANEQFF

D gene: TRBD2
V gene: TRBV5-1
J gene: TRBJ2-7
CDR3 DNA: TGCGCCAGCACTGAGGCTAGCGGGAGTCTCGAGCAGTACTTC
CDR3 protein: CASTEASGSLEQYF

D gene: .
V gene: TRBV11-2
J gene: TRBJ1-3
CDR3 DNA: TGTGCCAGCAGCTTAAAAATGAGTAGCTCTGGAAACACCATATATTTT
CDR3 protein: CASSLKMSSSGNTIYF

D gene: .
V gene: TRBV10-2
J gene: TRBJ2-7
CDR3 DNA: TGCGCCAGCACCGAATGGGTGATCGATTCTCGGGTTTACGAGCAGTACTTC
CDR3 protein: CASTEWVIDSRVYEQYF

D gene: .
V gene: TRBV30
J gene: TRBJ1-4
CDR3 DNA: TGTGCTCTAGCCGGGGTTGGTGAAAAACTGTTTTTT
CDR3 protein: CALAGVGEKLFF

D gene: .
V gene: TRBV7-5
J gene: TRBJ1-1
CDR3 DNA: TGTGCCAGAATAACGGGGAACACTGAAGCTTTCTTT
CDR3 protein: CARITGNTEAFF

D gene: .
V gene: TRBV5-1
J gene: TRBJ1-2
CDR3 DNA: TGCGCCAGCAGCTCCGCCCAGGGCCTCAACTATGGCTACACCTTC
CDR3 protein: CASSSAQGLNYGYTF

D gene: .
V gene: TRBV7-2
J gene: TRBJ1-1
CDR3 DNA: TGTGCCAGCAGCGTACCAAGGGGGAACACTGAAGCTTTCTTT
CDR3 protein: CASSVPRGNTEAFF

D gene: TRBD2
V gene: TRBV25-1
J gene: TRBJ2-5
CDR3 DNA: TGTGCCAGCAGTGAATCAGGGGGACTAGCGGCGCTCCAAGAGACCCAGTACTTC
CDR3 protein: CASSESGGLAALQETQYF

D gene: TRBD1
V gene: TRBV27
J gene: TRBJ2-7
CDR3 DNA: TGTGCCAGTTGGGACAGAACCTACGAGCAGTACTTC
CDR3 protein: CASWDRTYEQYF

D gene: TRBD2
V gene: TRBV27
J gene: TRBJ2-1
CDR3 DNA: TGTGCCAGCAGTTTATGGCTAGCGGGAGGCAATGAGCAGTTCTTC
CDR3 protein: CASSLWLAGGNEQFF

D gene: .
V gene: TRBV6-1
J gene: TRBJ1-1
CDR3 DNA: TGTGCCAGCAGTGACCTTCGTCCTGGGGCGAGGAACACTGAAGCTTTCTTT
CDR3 protein: CASSDLRPGARNTEAFF

D gene: .
V gene: TRBV18
J gene: TRBJ2-3
CDR3 DNA: TGTGCCAGCTCACCTGGGCTGAGCACAGATACGCAGTATTTT
CDR3 protein: CASSPGLSTDTQYF

D gene: .
V gene: TRBV6-1
J gene: TRBJ1-1
CDR3 DNA: TGTGCCAGCAGGCGGGGAAATGAAATGGCTGAAGCTTTCTTT
CDR3 protein: CASRRGNEMAEAFF

D gene: .
V gene: TRBV10-3
J gene: TRBJ2-3
CDR3 DNA: TGTGCCACCGGCGTTGGCCAGGGGGATACGCAGTATTTT
CDR3 protein: CATGVGQGDTQYF

D gene: .
V gene: TRBV6-4
J gene: TRBJ2-3
CDR3 DNA: TGTGCCAGCAAGGTCTCAGGGTCCGATACGCAGTATTTT
CDR3 protein: CASKVSGSDTQYF

D gene: .
V gene: TRBV9
J gene: TRBJ2-5
CDR3 DNA: TGTGCCAGCAGCGTAATATCCGGTAACCTAGAGACCCAGTACTTC
CDR3 protein: CASSVISGNLETQYF

D gene: TRBD2
V gene: TRBV28
J gene: TRBJ2-5
CDR3 DNA: TGTGCCAGCAGTTCCGAGCGGGAGGGCCTGGGCGAGACCCAGTACTTC
CDR3 protein: CASSSEREGLGETQYF

D gene: .
V gene: TRBV9
J gene: TRBJ2-3
CDR3 DNA: TGTGCCAGCAGCGTAGGGGGGGTTGCAGATACGCAGTATTTT
CDR3 protein: CASSVGGVADTQYF

D gene: TRBD1
V gene: TRBV7-2
J gene: TRBJ1-5
CDR3 DNA: TGTGCCAGCAGCTTAAGGGGACAGATCCGCAGACAGCCCCAGCATTTT
CDR3 protein: CASSLRGQIRRQPQHF

D gene: TRBD1
V gene: TRBV5-1
J gene: TRBJ2-7
CDR3 DNA: TGCGCCAGCAGCTTGGAGGGGGCGCAGGTCTACGAGCAGTACTTC
CDR3 protein: CASSLEGAQVYEQYF

D gene: .
V gene: TRBV19
J gene: TRBJ2-3
CDR3 DNA: TGTGCCAGTAGTATAACTGCAAGCACAGATACGCAGTATTTT
CDR3 protein: CASSITASTDTQYF

D gene: TRBD2
V gene: TRBV5-6
J gene: TRBJ2-5
CDR3 DNA: TGTGCCAGCAGCTGGACGGTAGCGGGAGCTCAAGAGACCCAGTACTTC
CDR3 protein: CASSWTVAGAQETQYF

D gene: TRBD2
V gene: TRBV2
J gene: TRBJ2-1
CDR3 DNA: TGTGCCAGCAGTCCAGCGGGAGGGCCTAGGAAGGCAAGAGGGGGGCAGTTCTTC
CDR3 protein: CASSPAGGPRKARGGQFF

D gene: TRBD2
V gene: TRBV11-2
J gene: TRBJ2-3
CDR3 DNA: TGTGCCAGCAGCCAGAGGAGACTAGCGGAGAAAGATACGCAGTATTTT
CDR3 protein: CASSQRRLAEKDTQYF

D gene: TRBD1
V gene: TRBV30
J gene: TRBJ1-2
CDR3 DNA: TGTGCCTGGAGTGGGGACAGGAGCTATGGCTACACCTTC
CDR3 protein: CAWSGDRSYGYTF